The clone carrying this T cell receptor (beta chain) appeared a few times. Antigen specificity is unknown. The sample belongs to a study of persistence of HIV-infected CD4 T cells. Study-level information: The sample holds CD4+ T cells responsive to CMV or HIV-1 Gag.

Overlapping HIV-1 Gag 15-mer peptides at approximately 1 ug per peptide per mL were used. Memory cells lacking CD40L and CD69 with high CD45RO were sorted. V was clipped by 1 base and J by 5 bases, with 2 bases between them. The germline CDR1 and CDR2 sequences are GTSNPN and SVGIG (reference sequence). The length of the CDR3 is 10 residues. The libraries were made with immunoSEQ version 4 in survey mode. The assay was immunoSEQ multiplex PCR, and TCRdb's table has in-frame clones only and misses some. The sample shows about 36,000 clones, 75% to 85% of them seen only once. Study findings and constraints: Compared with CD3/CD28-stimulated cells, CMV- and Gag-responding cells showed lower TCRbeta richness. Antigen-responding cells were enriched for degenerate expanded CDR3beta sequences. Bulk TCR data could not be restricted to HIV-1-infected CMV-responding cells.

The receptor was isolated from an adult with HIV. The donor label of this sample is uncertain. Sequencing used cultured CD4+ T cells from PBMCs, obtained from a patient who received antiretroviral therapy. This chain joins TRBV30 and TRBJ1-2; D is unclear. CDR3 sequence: CAWSGYGYTF. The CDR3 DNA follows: TGTGCCTGGAGTGGTTATGGCTACACCTTC.